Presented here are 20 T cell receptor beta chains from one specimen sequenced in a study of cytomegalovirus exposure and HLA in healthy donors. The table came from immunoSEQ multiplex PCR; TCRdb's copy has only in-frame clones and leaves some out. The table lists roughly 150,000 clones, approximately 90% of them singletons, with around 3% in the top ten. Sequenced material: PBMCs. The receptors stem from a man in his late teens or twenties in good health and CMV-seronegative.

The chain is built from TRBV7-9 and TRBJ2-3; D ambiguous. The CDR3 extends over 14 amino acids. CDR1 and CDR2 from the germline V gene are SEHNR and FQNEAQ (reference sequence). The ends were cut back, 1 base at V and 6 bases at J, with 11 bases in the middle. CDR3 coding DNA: TGTGCCAGCAGCTTAGATAGCCGCGTGGATACGCAGTATTTT. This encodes CASSLDSRVDTQYF.

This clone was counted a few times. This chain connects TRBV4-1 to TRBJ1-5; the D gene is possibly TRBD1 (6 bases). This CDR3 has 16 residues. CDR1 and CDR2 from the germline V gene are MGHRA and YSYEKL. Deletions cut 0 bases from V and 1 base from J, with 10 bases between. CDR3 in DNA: TGCGCCAGCAGCCAAGATGCAGGGGAGAGCAATCAGCCCCAGCATTTT. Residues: CASSQDAGESNQPQHF.

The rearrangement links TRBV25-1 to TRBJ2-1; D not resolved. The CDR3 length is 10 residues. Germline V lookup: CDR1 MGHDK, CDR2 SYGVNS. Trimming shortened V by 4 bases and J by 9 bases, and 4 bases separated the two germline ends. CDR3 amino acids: CASSALEQFF. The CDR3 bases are TGTGCCAGCAGTGCCCTTGAGCAGTTCTTC. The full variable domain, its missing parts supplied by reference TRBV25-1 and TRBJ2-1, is EADIYQTPRYLVIGTGKKITLECSQTMGHDKMYWYQQDPGMELHLIHYSYGVNSTEKGDLSSESTVSRIRTEHFPLTLESARPSHTSQYLCASSALEQFFGPGTRLTVL.

The CDR3 DNA follows: TGCGCCAGCAGCTTGGGGGACAGTAACACTGAAGCTTTCTTT. It specifies CASSLGDSNTEAFF. This sequence joins TRBV5-1 and TRBJ1-1; TRBD1 matches at 7 bases. There are 14 residues in the CDR3. CDR1 SGHRS and CDR2 YFSETQ come from the germline V gene. With V trimmed by 0 bases and J by 2 bases, 1 base remained unmatched.

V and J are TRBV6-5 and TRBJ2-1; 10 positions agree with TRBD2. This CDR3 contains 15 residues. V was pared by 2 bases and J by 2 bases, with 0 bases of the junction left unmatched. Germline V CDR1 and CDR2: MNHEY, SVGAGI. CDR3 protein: CASSYGLAAYNEQFF. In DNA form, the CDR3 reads TGTGCCAGCAGTTACGGACTAGCGGCCTACAATGAGCAGTTCTTC.

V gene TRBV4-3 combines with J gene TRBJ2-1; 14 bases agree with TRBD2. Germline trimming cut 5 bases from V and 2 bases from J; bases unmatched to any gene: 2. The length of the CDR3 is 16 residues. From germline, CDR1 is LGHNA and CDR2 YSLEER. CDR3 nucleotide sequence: TGCGCCAGCAGCAAGACTAGCGGGAGGGCCTACAATGAGCAGTTCTTC. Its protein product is CASSKTSGRAYNEQFF.

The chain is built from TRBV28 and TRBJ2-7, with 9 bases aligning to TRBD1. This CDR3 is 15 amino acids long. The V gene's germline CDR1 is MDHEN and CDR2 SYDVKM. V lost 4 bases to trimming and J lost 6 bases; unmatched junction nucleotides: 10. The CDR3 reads CASSSGQGTFGEQYV. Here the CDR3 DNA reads TGTGCCAGCAGTTCGGGACAGGGCACTTTTGGCGAGCAGTACGTC.

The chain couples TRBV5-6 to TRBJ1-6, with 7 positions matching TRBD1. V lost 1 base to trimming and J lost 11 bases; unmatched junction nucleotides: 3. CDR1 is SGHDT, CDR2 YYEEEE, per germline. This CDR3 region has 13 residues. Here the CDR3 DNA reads TGTGCCAGCAGCTTGTCGACAGGGCCACCCCTCCACTTT. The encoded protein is CASSLSTGPPLHF.

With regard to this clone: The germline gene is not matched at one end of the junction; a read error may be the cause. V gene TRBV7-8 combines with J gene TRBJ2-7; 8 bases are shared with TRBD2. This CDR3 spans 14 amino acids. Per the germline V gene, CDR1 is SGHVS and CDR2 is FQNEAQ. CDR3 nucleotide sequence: TGTGCCAGCGGCTTAGCGGGACAAACCTACGAGCAGTACTTC. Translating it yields CASGLAGQTYEQYF.

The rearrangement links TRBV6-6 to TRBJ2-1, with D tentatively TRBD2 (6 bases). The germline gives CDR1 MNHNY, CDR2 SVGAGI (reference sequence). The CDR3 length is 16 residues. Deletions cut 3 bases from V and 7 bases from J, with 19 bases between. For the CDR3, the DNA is TGTGCCAGCAGTTATCCCACGGGGACCGGGACTAATGAGCAGTTCTTC. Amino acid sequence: CASSYPTGTGTNEQFF.

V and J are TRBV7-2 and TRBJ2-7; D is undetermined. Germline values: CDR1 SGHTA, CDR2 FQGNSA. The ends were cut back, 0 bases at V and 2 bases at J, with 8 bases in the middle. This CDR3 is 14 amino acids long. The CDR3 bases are TGTGCCAGCAGCTTAGCCCACAGTACCTACGAGCAGTACTTC. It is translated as CASSLAHSTYEQYF.

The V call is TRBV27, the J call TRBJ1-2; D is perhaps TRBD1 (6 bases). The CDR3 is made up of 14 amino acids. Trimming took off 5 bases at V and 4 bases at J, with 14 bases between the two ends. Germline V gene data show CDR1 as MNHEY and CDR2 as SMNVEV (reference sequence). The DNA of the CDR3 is TGTGCCAGCAGTCCCCACGGACAGAGCTATGGCTACACCTTC. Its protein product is CASSPHGQSYGYTF.

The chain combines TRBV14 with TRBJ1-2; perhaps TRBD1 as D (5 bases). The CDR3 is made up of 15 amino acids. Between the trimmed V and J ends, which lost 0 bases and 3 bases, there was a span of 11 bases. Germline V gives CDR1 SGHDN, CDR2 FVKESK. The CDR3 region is CASSQDWVGDYGYTF. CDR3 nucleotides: TGTGCCAGCAGCCAAGATTGGGTAGGGGACTATGGCTACACCTTC.

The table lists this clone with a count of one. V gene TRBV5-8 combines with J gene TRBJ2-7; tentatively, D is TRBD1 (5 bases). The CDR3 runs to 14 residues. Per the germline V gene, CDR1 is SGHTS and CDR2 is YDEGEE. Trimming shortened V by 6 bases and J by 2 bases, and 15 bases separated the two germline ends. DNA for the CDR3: TGTGCCAGCAACCCTCCCTGGGGCCCCTACGAGCAGTACTTC. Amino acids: CASNPPWGPYEQYF.

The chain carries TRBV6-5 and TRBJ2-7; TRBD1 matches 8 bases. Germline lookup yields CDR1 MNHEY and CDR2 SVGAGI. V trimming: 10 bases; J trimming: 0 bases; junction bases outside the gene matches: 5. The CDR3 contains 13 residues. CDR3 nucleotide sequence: TGTGCCACGACAGGGGATGGCTCCTACGAGCAGTACTTC. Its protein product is CATTGDGSYEQYF.

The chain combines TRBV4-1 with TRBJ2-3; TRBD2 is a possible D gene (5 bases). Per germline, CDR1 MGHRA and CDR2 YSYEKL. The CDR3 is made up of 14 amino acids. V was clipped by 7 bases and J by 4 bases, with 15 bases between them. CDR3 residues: CASTEGSRPDTQYF. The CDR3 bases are TGCGCCAGCACCGAGGGTAGTAGGCCAGATACGCAGTATTTT.

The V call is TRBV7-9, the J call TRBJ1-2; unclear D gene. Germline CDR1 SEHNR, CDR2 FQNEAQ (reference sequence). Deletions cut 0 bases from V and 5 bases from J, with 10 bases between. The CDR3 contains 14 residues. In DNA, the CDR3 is TGTGCCAGCAGCTTAGCGGCAGTTTCATATGGCTACACCTTC. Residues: CASSLAAVSYGYTF.

The CDR3 nucleotides are TGTGCCAGCAGCCCCGGGGGGGACGCCATCTACGAGCAGTACGTC. Its translation is CASSPGGDAIYEQYV. The chain is built from TRBV7-9 and TRBJ2-7, with 8 positions matching TRBD2. Germline lookup yields CDR1 SEHNR and CDR2 FQNEAQ (reference sequence). The CDR3 is 15 amino acids. Germline trimming cut 5 bases from V and 3 bases from J; bases unmatched to any gene: 9.

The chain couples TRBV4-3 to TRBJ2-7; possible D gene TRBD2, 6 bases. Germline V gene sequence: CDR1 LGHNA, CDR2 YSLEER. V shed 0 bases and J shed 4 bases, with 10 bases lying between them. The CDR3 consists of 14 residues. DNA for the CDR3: TGCGCCAGCAGCCAAGATTGGGGGGAATACGAGCAGTACTTC. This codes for CASSQDWGEYEQYF.

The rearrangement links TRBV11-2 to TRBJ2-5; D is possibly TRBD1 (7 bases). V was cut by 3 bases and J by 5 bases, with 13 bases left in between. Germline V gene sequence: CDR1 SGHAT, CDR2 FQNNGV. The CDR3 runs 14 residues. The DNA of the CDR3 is TGTGCCAGCAGCTTTGGAGGGGGCTTGGAGACCCAGTACTTC. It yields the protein CASSFGGGLETQYF.